The 30 T cell receptor beta chains presented below share a single source sample, sequenced in a study of blood T cell repertoires in COVID-19. Assay used: immunoSEQ multiplex PCR; TCRdb lists only in-frame clones, some missing. The sample has 100,000 or so clones; around 88% are singletons. Material: peripheral blood. The receptor set was obtained from a human donor in a cohort sampled during active COVID-19.

The rearrangement joins TRBV20-1 to TRBJ2-7, with D possibly matching TRBD2 (5 bases). CDR1 is DFQATT, CDR2 SNEGSKA, per germline (reference sequence). This CDR3 contains 14 residues. Trimming pared 3 bases from V and 3 bases from J, leaving 15 bases between. The CDR3 bases are TGCAGTGCTAGTAAGTCAGGAGGAGTCTACGAGCAGTACTTC. Translation gives CSASKSGGVYEQYF.

The gene calls are TRBV4-2 and TRBJ1-6; TRBD1 agrees at 8 bases. Germline lookup yields CDR1 LGHNA and CDR2 YNFKEQ. The CDR3 covers 17 residues. V dropped 4 bases and J dropped 3; count of bases not matched to a gene: 8. The CDR3 loop reads CASSRIQGQDYNSPLHF. In nucleotides, the CDR3 is TGTGCCAGCAGCCGGATCCAGGGACAGGACTATAATTCACCCCTCCACTTT.

The chain uses TRBV6-5 and TRBJ1-1, with a weak D call TRBD1 (5 bases). Germline CDR1 MNHEY, CDR2 SVGAGI. CDR3 length equals 14 residues. With 1 base removed from V and 3 bases from J, the gap between germline ends came to 9 bases. The DNA for the CDR3 is TGTGCCAGCAGTTACTTGGGGGGTGACACTGAAGCTTTCTTT. Translation: CASSYLGGDTEAFF.

This clone was seen only once. The chain carries TRBV7-9 and TRBJ2-5; TRBD2 matches 11 bases. In germline, CDR1 is SEHNR, CDR2 FQNEAQ (reference sequence). The junction had 9 bases not matched to a gene; V was cut back by 5 bases and J by 4 bases. This CDR3 has 16 amino acids. The CDR3 DNA is TGTGCCAGCAGCAGGACTAGCGGGCGGGGGGGAGAGACCCAGTACTTC. This codes for CASSRTSGRGGETQYF. Variable domain in full (rest from reference TRBV7-9 and TRBJ2-5): DTGVSQNPRHKITKRGQNVTFRCDPISEHNRLYWYRQTLGQGPEFLTYFQNEAQLEKSRLLSDRFSAERPKGSFSTLEIQRTEQGDSAMYLCASSRTSGRGGETQYFGPGTRLLVL.

The rearrangement uses TRBV5-8 and TRBJ2-7; D might be TRBD2 (5 bases). Germline CDR1 is SGHTS and CDR2 is YDEGEE. This CDR3 comprises 11 residues. Trimming left V 7 bases short and J 7 bases short, with 12 bases between. Written as DNA, the CDR3 is TGTGCCAGCTACGAGGGTGGGGAGCAGTACTTC. Its translation: CASYEGGEQYF.

The CDR3 DNA reads TGTGCCAGTAGTATTCGCTTTGGGGGGCAAGAGACCCAGTACTTC. Its translation: CASSIRFGGQETQYF. The V gene is TRBV19, the J gene TRBJ2-5; a possible D gene is TRBD2 (6 bases). The CDR3 runs to 15 residues. The germline CDR1 and CDR2 sequences are LNHDA and SQIVND (reference sequence). V lost 3 bases and J 2 bases, leaving 13 bases between the germline ends.

The chain employs TRBV28 and TRBJ2-5; D gene ambiguous. Germline V gene data show CDR1 as MDHEN and CDR2 as SYDVKM. The ends were cut back, 7 bases at V and 1 base at J, with 13 bases in the middle. The length of the CDR3 is 14 residues. The CDR3 region is CASNPGRPQETQYF. CDR3 coding DNA: TGTGCCAGCAACCCAGGCCGACCCCAAGAGACCCAGTACTTC.

This rearrangement joins TRBV19 to TRBJ2-1; no definite D call. CDR1 is LNHDA and CDR2 is SQIVND in the germline V gene (reference sequence). The CDR3 spans 15 residues. V gave up 3 bases and J gave up 0 bases, with 9 bases separating them. CDR3 sequence: CASSMRLSSYNEQFF. The CDR3 DNA sequence: TGTGCCAGTAGTATGCGGCTGAGCTCCTACAATGAGCAGTTCTTC.

The CDR3 spells CASSLRLARGTGELFF. CDR3 DNA: TGTGCCAGCAGCTTAAGGCTAGCGAGGGGAACCGGGGAGCTGTTTTTT. This chain links TRBV7-8 with TRBJ2-2, with D possibly TRBD2 on 6 matching bases. The CDR3 totals 16 residues. V was shortened by 2 bases and J by 5 bases, with 15 bases between the two germline ends. Germline CDR1 SGHVS, CDR2 FQNEAQ.

The chain employs TRBV10-3 and TRBJ1-1; D unresolved. V lost 2 bases and J lost 0, with 10 bases in between. The CDR3 runs to 15 residues. The V gene's germline CDR1 is ENHRY and CDR2 SYGVKD. Written as DNA, the CDR3 is TGTGCCATCAGTGAGGGGCGGGGTATGAACACTGAAGCTTTCTTT. Encoded protein: CAISEGRGMNTEAFF.

V and J are TRBV5-1 and TRBJ2-7, with 10 bases aligning to TRBD2. CDR3 length equals 17 residues. Germline lookup yields CDR1 SGHRS and CDR2 YFSETQ. V was pared by 2 bases and J by 0 bases, with 8 bases of the junction left unmatched. The CDR3 reads CASSFGFSGRNSYEQYF. CDR3 DNA: TGCGCCAGCAGCTTCGGGTTTAGCGGGAGGAACTCCTACGAGCAGTACTTC.

This chain links TRBV5-6 with TRBJ2-1; 7 bases are a match to TRBD2. V dropped 5 bases and J dropped 10; count of bases not matched to a gene: 9. This CDR3 comprises 13 residues. Germline CDR1 and CDR2: SGHDT and YYEEEE. The CDR3 DNA reads as TGTGCCAGCAGGACTAGCTGGGCCGCGGAGCAGTTCTTC. Translating gives CASRTSWAAEQFF.

In this sample, this clone turned up a few times. The genes are TRBV28 and TRBJ1-1; D perhaps matches TRBD1 (6 bases). CDR3 length: 16 amino acids. Trimming pared 7 bases from V and 1 base from J, leaving 19 bases between. Germline V CDR1 and CDR2: MDHEN, SYDVKM. CDR3 sequence reads: CASTGQFRARNTEAFF. The CDR3 coding sequence is TGTGCCAGCACCGGACAGTTCAGGGCGAGGAACACTGAAGCTTTCTTT.

This chain connects TRBV28 to TRBJ2-2; TRBD2 aligns across 12 bases. CDR1 and CDR2 from the germline V gene are MDHEN and SYDVKM. The CDR3 loop spans 15 amino acids. V shed 5 bases and J 6 bases; nucleotides not matched to a gene: 4. The DNA of the CDR3 is TGTGCCAGCAGTCGTGGGACTAGCGGGTCCGGGGAGCTGTTTTTT. Protein sequence: CASSRGTSGSGELFF.

The chain uses TRBV28 and TRBJ1-5; the match to TRBD1 covers 7 bases. V dropped 5 bases and J dropped 5; count of bases not matched to a gene: 21. Germline V gives CDR1 MDHEN, CDR2 SYDVKM. This CDR3 comprises 19 residues. In DNA form, the CDR3 reads TGTGCCAGCAGTCAACGGACAGGACTGATTTGGTTGGGCGATCAGCCCCAGCATTTT. It is translated as CASSQRTGLIWLGDQPQHF.

This clone was recorded once. The rearrangement joins TRBV28 to TRBJ2-3, with D possibly being TRBD2 (5 bases). The CDR3 extends over 15 amino acids. CDR1 and CDR2 from the germline V gene are MDHEN and SYDVKM. The ends were cut back, 3 bases at V and 2 bases at J, with 12 bases in the middle. CDR3 protein: CASSFGAEFTDTQYF. The DNA of the CDR3 is TGTGCCAGCAGTTTCGGAGCGGAATTCACAGATACGCAGTATTTT.

The chain carries TRBV9 and TRBJ2-3, with 8 bases matching TRBD2. The V segment lost 0 bases and the J segment 0 bases; nucleotides outside the gene matches: 6. There are 17 residues in the CDR3. CDR1 is SGDLS, CDR2 YYNGEE, per germline. This CDR3 is CASSVGGSGSSTDTQYF. The CDR3 DNA sequence: TGTGCCAGCAGCGTAGGTGGGAGCGGGAGCAGCACAGATACGCAGTATTTT.

The CDR3 loop is CASSLGQGAGQPQHF. The CDR3, as DNA: TGTGCCAGCAGCTTAGGACAGGGGGCAGGTCAGCCCCAGCATTTT. The rearrangement joins TRBV7-2 to TRBJ1-5; 10 bases are a match to TRBD1. V was pared by 1 base and J by 6 bases, with 3 bases of the junction left unmatched. The CDR3 totals 15 residues. Per germline, CDR1 SGHTA and CDR2 FQGNSA.

This clone occurred a few times. This chain uses TRBV7-2 with TRBJ2-1, with TRBD2 matching over 12 bases. The germline gives CDR1 SGHTA, CDR2 FQGNSA. V lost 4 bases to trimming and J lost 4 bases; unmatched junction nucleotides: 11. This CDR3 has 18 residues. CDR3 nucleotide sequence: TGTGCCAGCAGCTCACCGCCTAGCGGGAGGGCCGGTTACAATGAGCAGTTCTTC. It specifies CASSSPPSGRAGYNEQFF. Supplemented by reference TRBV7-2 and TRBJ2-1, the full variable domain reads GAGVSQSPSNKVTEKGKDVELRCDPISGHTALYWYRQSLGQGLEFLIYFQGNSAPDKSGLPSDRFSAERTGGSVSTLTIQRTQQEDSAVYLCASSSPPSGRAGYNEQFFGPGTRLTVL.

The chain carries TRBV24-1 and TRBJ2-5; 7 bases align to TRBD1. This CDR3 is 16 amino acids long. V was clipped by 5 bases and J by 4 bases; unmatched bases: 12. Per germline, CDR1 KGHDR and CDR2 SFDVKD. In DNA, the CDR3 is TGTGCCACCAGTGGGTCGCCTAGGGGGCGCGGAGAGACCCAGTACTTC. This gives the protein CATSGSPRGRGETQYF.

As DNA, the CDR3 is TGTGCCAGCAGCTTAGTGGAGCGGGAGGACTCCTACAATGAGCAGTTCTTC. It is translated as CASSLVEREDSYNEQFF. The chain has TRBV7-2 and TRBJ2-1, with 9 bases aligning to TRBD2. CDR1 and CDR2 from the germline V gene are SGHTA and FQGNSA. CDR3 size: 17 residues. V shed 1 base and J 0 bases; nucleotides not matched to a gene: 4.

In this sample, this clone turned up once. The J gene is TRBJ2-1, the V gene TRBV4-3; 13 positions agree with TRBD2. V shed 4 bases and J 7 bases; nucleotides not matched to a gene: 10. CDR1 and CDR2 (germline): LGHNA, YSLEER. The CDR3 covers 17 residues. Here the CDR3 reads CASSPGTSGIWGNEQFF. DNA of the CDR3: TGCGCCAGCAGCCCTGGGACTAGCGGGATCTGGGGAAATGAGCAGTTCTTC.

The chain combines TRBV2 with TRBJ2-1; D is unresolved. Germline lookup yields CDR1 SNHLY and CDR2 FYNNEI. V was shortened by 7 bases and J by 5 bases, with 6 bases between the two germline ends. This CDR3 has 11 residues. In nucleotides, the CDR3 is TGTGCCAGCACGTCGGACAATGAGCAGTTCTTC. The encoded protein is CASTSDNEQFF.

The chain is built from TRBV4-1 and TRBJ2-1; TRBD2 matches at 8 bases. This CDR3 region has 18 residues. V lost 4 bases and J lost 3; bases outside the gene matches: 14. The germline V gene has CDR1 MGHRA and CDR2 YSYEKL. CDR3 loop: CASSPGGSGGRFYNEQFF. For the CDR3, the DNA is TGCGCCAGCAGCCCTGGGGGGTCGGGCGGGAGGTTCTACAATGAGCAGTTCTTC.

This chain joins TRBV7-4 and TRBJ1-5; D is unclear. CDR3 size: 15 residues. Germline CDR1 SGHVT, CDR2 SQSDAQ. The V end was cut by 5 bases, the J end by 0 bases, with 11 bases between. In nucleotides, the CDR3 is TGTGCCAGCAGCCAACCGGGATATAGCAATCAGCCCCAGCATTTT. Protein: CASSQPGYSNQPQHF.

The CDR3 nucleotides are TGTGCCAGCAGTCCACGGGGATCTAGGTACAATGAGCAGTTCTTC. Translation gives CASSPRGSRYNEQFF. The chain is built from TRBV6-6 and TRBJ2-1; D may be TRBD2 (5 bases). CDR1 is MNHNY, CDR2 SVGAGI, per germline (reference sequence). There are 15 residues in the CDR3. V lost 5 bases and J 4 bases, leaving 15 bases between the germline ends.

The chain recombines TRBV19 with TRBJ1-2; the match to TRBD1 covers 9 bases. Germline V gives CDR1 LNHDA, CDR2 SQIVND (reference sequence). With 4 bases clipped from V and 8 bases from J, the junction kept 8 bases outside the gene matches. CDR3 size: 14 residues. The CDR3 here is CASSTTGTGSGYTF. The DNA of the CDR3 is TGTGCCAGTAGTACCACCGGGACAGGGTCCGGCTACACCTTC.

The V call is TRBV29-1, the J call TRBJ2-2, with TRBD2 identical over 9 bases. The CDR3 length is 15 residues. The ends lost 1 base at V and 5 bases at J; junction bases unmatched: 5. The germline CDR1 and CDR2 sequences are SQVTM and ANQGSEA. The CDR3 here is CSVEVAGDQTGELFF. The CDR3 nucleotides read TGCAGCGTTGAAGTAGCGGGAGATCAAACCGGGGAGCTGTTTTTT.

The chain carries TRBV11-2 and TRBJ1-6; D perhaps matches TRBD1 (6 bases). This CDR3 comprises 14 residues. Germline CDR1 is SGHAT and CDR2 is FQNNGV. Trimming took 5 bases from V and 6 from J, leaving 11 bases between them. CDR3 region: CASSGGQFNSPLHF. As DNA, the CDR3 is TGTGCCAGCAGCGGTGGACAGTTTAATTCACCCCTCCACTTT.

The CDR3 loop is CASSDRTDSEQFF. The CDR3 bases are TGTGCCAGCAGTGACAGGACAGATAGTGAGCAGTTCTTC. The chain has TRBV6-4 and TRBJ2-1, with D tentatively TRBD1 (6 bases). The germline V gene has CDR1 MRHNA and CDR2 SNTAGT. V was shortened by 2 bases and J by 9 bases, with 11 bases between the two germline ends. This CDR3 is 13 amino acids long.